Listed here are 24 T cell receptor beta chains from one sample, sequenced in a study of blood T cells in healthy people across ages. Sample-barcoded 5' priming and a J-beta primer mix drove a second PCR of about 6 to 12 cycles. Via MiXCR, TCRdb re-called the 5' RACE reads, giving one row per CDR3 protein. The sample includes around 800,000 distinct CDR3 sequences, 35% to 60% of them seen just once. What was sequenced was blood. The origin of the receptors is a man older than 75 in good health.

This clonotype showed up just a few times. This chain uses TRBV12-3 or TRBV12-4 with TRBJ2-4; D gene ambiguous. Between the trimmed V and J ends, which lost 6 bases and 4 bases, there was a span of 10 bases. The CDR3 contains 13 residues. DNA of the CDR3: TGTGCCAGCAGGCCCAGAGATAAAAACATTCAGTACTTC. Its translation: CASRPRDKNIQYF.

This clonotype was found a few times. The CDR3 loop is CSARGLGLGDEQYF. The CDR3 DNA reads as TGCAGTGCTAGAGGCTTAGGATTAGGGGATGAGCAGTACTTC. The chain couples TRBV20-1 to TRBJ2-5; possibly TRBD1 for D (5 bases). The V gene's germline CDR1 is DFQATT and CDR2 SNEGSKA (reference sequence). This CDR3 contains 14 residues. V gave up 1 base and J gave up 11 bases, with 20 bases separating them.

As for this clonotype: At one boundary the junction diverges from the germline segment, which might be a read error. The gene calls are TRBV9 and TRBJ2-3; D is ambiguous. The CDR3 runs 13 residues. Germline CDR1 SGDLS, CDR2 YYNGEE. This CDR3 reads CANSVAPSDTQYF. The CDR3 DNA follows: TGTGCCAACAGCGTAGCTCCGTCAGATACGCAGTATTTT.

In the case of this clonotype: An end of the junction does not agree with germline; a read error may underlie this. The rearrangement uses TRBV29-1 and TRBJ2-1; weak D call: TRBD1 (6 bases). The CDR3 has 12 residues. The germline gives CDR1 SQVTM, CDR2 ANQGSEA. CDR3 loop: CSVGEGDNKQFF. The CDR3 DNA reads TGCAGCGTTGGAGAAGGGGACAATAAGCAGTTCTTC.

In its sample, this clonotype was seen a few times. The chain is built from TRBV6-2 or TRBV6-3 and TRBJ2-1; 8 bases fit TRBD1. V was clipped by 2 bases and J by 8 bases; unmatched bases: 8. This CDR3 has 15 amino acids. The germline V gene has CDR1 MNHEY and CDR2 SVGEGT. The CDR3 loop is CASSYPRGLVDEQFF. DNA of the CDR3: TGTGCCAGCAGTTACCCCAGGGGGCTGGTCGATGAGCAGTTCTTC.

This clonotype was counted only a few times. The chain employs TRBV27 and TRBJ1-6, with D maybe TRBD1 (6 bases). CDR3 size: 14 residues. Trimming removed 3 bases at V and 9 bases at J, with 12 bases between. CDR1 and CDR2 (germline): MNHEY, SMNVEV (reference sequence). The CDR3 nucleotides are TGTGCCAGCAGTTTCCGACAGGATAGTTCACCCCTCCACTTT. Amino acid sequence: CASSFRQDSSPLHF.

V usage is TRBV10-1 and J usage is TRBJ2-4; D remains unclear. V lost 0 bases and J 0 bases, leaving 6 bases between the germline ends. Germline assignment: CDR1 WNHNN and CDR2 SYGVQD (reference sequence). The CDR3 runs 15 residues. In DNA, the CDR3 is TGCGCCAGCAGTGAGTCGAGGATAGCCAAAAACATTCAGTACTTC. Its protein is CASSESRIAKNIQYF.

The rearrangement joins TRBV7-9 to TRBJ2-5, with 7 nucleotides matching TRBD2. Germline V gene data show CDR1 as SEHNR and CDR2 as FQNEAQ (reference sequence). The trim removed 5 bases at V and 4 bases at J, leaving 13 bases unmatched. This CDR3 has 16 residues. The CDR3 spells CASSAQTSPRGETQYF. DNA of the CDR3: TGTGCCAGCAGCGCCCAGACTAGCCCGCGAGGAGAGACCCAGTACTTC. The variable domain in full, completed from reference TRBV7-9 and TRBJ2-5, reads DTGVSQNPRHKITKRGQNVTFRCDPISEHNRLYWYRQTLGQGPEFLTYFQNEAQLEKSRLLSDRFSAERPKGSFSTLEIQRTEQGDSAMYLCASSAQTSPRGETQYFGPGTRLLVL.

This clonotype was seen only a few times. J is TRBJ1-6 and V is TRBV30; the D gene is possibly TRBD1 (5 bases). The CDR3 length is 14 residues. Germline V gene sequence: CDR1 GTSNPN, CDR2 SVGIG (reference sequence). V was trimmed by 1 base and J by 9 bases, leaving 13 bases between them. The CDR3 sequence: CAWSARRGVSPLHF. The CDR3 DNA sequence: TGTGCCTGGAGTGCGAGACGGGGGGTTTCACCCCTCCACTTT.

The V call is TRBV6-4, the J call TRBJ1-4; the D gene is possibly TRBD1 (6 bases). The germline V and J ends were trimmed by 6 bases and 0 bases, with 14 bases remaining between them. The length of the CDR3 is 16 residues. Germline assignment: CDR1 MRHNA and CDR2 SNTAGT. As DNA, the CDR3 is TGTGCCAGCAGGCCCCAGGCAGGGGCAACTAATGAAAAACTGTTTTTT. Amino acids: CASRPQAGATNEKLFF.

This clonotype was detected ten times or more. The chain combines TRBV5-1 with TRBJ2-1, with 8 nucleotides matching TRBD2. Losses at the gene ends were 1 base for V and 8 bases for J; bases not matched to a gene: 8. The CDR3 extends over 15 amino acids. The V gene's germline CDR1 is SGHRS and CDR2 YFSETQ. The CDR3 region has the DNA TGCGCCAGCAGCTTGAACGGGGGGGCCTGGGATGAGCAGTTCTTC. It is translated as CASSLNGGAWDEQFF. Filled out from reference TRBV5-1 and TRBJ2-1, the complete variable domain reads KAGVTQTPRYLIKTRGQQVTLSCSPISGHRSVSWYQQTPGQGLQFLFEYFSETQRNKGNFPGRFSGRQFSNSRSEMNVSTLELGDSALYLCASSLNGGAWDEQFFGPGTRLTVL.

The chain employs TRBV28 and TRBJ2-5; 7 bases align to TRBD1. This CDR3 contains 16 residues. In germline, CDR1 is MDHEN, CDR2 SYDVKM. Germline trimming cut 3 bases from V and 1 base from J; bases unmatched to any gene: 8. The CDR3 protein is CASSLGDRVFQETQYF. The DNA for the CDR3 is TGTGCCAGCAGTTTGGGTGACAGGGTCTTCCAAGAGACCCAGTACTTC.

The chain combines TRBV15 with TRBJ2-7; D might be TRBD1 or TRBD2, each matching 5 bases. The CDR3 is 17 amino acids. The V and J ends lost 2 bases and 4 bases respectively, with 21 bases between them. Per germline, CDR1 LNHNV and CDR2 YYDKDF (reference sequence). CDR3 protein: CATSRKLTRDPMYEQYF. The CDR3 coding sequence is TGTGCCACCAGCAGAAAACTAACCCGGGACCCCATGTACGAGCAGTACTTC.

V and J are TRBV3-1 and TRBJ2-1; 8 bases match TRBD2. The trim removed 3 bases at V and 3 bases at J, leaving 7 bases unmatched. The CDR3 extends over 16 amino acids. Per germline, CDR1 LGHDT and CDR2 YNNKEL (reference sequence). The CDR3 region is CASSHPRAGDYNEQFF. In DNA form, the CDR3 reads TGTGCCAGCAGCCACCCAAGAGCGGGAGACTACAATGAGCAGTTCTTC.

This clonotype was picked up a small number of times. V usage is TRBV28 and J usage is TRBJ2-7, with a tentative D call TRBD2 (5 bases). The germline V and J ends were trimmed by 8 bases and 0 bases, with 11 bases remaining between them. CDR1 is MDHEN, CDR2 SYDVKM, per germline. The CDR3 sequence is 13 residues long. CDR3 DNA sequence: TGTGCCAGCCGTTCCGGGGTCTCCTACGAGCAGTACTTC. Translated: CASRSGVSYEQYF.

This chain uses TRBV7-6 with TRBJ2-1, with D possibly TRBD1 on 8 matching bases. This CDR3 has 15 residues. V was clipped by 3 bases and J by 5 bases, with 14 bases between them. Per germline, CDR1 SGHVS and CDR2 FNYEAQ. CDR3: CASSLDREGDNEQFF. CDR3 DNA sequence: TGTGCCAGCAGCTTGGACAGGGAGGGTGACAATGAGCAGTTCTTC.

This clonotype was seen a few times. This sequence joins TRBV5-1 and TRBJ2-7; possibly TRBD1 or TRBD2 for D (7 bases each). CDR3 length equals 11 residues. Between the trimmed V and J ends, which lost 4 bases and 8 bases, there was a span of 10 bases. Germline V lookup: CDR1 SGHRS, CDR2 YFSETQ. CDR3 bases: TGCGCCAGCAGCCAGGGGGGGAAGCAGTACTTC. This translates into CASSQGGKQYF. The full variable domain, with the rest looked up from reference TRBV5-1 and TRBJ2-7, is KAGVTQTPRYLIKTRGQQVTLSCSPISGHRSVSWYQQTPGQGLQFLFEYFSETQRNKGNFPGRFSGRQFSNSRSEMNVSTLELGDSALYLCASSQGGKQYFGPGTRLTVT.

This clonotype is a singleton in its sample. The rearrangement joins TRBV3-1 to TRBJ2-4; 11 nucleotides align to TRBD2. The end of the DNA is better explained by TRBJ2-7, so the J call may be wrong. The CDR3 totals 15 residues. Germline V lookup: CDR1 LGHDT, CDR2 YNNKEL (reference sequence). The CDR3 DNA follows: TGTGCCAGCAGTCCGACTAGCGGGGATTACTACGAGCAGTACTTC. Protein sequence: CASSPTSGDYYEQYF.

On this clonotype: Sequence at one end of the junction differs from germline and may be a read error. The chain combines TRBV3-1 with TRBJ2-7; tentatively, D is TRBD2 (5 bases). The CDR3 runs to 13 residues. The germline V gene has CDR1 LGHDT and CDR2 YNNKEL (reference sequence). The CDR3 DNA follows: TGTGCTAGCAGCCAAGAGGGATCGAGTGAGCAGTACTTC. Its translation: CASSQEGSSEQYF.

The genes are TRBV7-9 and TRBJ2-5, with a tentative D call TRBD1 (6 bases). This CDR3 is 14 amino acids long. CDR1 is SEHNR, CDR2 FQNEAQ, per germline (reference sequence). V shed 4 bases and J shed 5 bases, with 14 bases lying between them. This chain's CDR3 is CASSYARGGETQYF. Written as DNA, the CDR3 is TGTGCCAGCAGCTATGCCAGGGGTGGGGAGACCCAGTACTTC. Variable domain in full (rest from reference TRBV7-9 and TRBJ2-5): DTGVSQNPRHKITKRGQNVTFRCDPISEHNRLYWYRQTLGQGPEFLTYFQNEAQLEKSRLLSDRFSAERPKGSFSTLEIQRTEQGDSAMYLCASSYARGGETQYFGPGTRLLVL.

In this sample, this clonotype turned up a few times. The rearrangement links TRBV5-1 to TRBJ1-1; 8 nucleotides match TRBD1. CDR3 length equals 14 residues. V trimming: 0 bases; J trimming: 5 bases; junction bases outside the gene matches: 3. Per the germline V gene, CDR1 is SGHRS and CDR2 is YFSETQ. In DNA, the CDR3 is TGCGCCAGCAGCTTGGGACAGGGGATGACTGAAGCTTTCTTT. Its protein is CASSLGQGMTEAFF.

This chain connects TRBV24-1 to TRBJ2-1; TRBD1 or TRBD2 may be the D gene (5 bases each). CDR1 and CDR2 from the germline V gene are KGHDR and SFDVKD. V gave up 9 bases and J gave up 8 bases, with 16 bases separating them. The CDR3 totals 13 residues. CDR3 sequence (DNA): TGTGCCACCGGGGACCCACTTAGGGATGAGCAGTTCTTC. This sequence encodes CATGDPLRDEQFF.

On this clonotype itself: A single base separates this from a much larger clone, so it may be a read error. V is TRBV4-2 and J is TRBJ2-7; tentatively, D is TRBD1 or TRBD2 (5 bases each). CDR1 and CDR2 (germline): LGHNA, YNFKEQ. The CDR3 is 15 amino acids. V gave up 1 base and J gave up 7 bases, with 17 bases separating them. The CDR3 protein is CASSQVGTDYNEQYF. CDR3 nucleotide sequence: TGTGCCAGCAGCCAAGTCGGGACGGATTACAATGAGCAGTACTTC.

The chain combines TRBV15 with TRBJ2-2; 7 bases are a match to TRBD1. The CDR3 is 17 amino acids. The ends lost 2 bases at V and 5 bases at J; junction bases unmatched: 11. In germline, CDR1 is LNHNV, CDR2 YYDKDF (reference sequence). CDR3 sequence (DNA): TGTGCCACCAGCAGACCATCCCAGACAGGGAGAACCGGGGAGCTGTTTTTT. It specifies CATSRPSQTGRTGELFF.